This TCR beta chain was obtained from a study of regulatory T cells in long-lasting Graves disease. Across the study: Recently diagnosed Graves' patients had received antithyroid drugs for under 3 months. General observations from the study: Sharing of public clonotypes was greater in persistent patients (under 3,000) than in new patients (around 1,000). There was favoring of TRBV28, TRBJ1-2 and TRBJ2-5 in persistent disease.

V lost 2 bases to trimming and J lost 4 bases, with 10 bases between them. Germline-derived CDR1 and CDR2 are DFQATT and SNEGSKA (reference sequence). The CDR3 consists of 13 residues. This clonotype occurred many times. The antigen is unknown. Combining iRepertoire HTBI primers with Arm-PCR of CDR3 regions, the authors built TCR beta libraries. In the study's own analysis: The study identified under 80 TRBV and 13 to 15 TRBJ segments across samples. TCRdb processed the multiplex PCR reads anew with MiXCR; each CDR3 protein has one entry. The V and J calls were determined by TCRdb, not by the authors. In the table there are hundreds of thousands of distinct CDR3 sequences, 18% of which are singletons. The time point denotes: newly diagnosed GD, antithyroid drugs for less than 3 months. PBMC RNA was the source of the TCR library.

Here the sequenced sample was peripheral blood mononuclear cells (PBMCs), taken at new diagnosis, from a patient treated with antithyroid drugs. This TCR derives from a female donor with Graves disease. The V and J genes are TRBV20-1 and TRBJ2-3; maybe TRBD1 (5 bases). CDR3 DNA sequence: TGCAGTGCTAGACGGCAGGGCCCAGATACGCAGTATTTT. It codes for CSARRQGPDTQYF.